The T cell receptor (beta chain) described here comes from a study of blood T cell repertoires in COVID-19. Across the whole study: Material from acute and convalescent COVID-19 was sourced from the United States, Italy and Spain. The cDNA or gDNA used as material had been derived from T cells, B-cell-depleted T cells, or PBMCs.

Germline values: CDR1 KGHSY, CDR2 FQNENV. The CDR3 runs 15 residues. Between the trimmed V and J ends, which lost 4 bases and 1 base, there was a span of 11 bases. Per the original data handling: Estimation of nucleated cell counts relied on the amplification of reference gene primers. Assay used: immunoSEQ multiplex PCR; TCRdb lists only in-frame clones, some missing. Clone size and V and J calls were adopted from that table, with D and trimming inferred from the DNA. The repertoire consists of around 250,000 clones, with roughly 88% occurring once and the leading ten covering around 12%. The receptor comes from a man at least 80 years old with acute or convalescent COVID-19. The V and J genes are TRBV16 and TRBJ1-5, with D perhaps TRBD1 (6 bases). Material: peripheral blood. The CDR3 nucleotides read TGTGCCAGCAGCCCGGACAGATTCAGCAATCAGCCCCAGCATTTT. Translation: CASSPDRFSNQPQHF.